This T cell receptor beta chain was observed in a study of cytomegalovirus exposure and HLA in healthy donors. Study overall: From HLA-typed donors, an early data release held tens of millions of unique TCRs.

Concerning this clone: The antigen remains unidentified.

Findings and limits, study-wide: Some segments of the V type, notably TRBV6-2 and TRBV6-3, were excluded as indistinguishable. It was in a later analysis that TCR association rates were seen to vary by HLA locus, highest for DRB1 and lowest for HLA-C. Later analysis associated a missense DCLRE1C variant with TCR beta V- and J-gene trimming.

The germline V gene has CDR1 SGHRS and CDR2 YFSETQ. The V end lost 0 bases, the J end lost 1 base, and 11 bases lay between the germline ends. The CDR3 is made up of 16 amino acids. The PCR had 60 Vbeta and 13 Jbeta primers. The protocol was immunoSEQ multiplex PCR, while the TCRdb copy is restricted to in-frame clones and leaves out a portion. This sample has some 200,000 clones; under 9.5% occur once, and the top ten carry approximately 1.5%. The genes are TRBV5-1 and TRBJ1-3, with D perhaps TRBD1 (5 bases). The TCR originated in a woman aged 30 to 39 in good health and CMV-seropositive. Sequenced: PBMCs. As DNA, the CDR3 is TGCGCCAGCAGCTTGGCCAGTGCAGGGTCTGGAAACACCATATATTTT. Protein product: CASSLASAGSGNTIYF.